A single TCR beta chain is shown here with its context. Antigen specificity is unknown. These data are taken from a study of shared clonotypes between healthy human individuals. Study results and caveats: Roughly 5% of naive CD4 clonotypes were shared across four donors.

The CDR3 loop spans 15 amino acids. Germline V lookup: CDR1 SNHLY, CDR2 FYNNEI. Trimming removed 7 bases from V and 0 bases from J, with 12 bases in between. Replicate sorted-subset PCRs were loaded with around 200 ng DNA, about 28,000 T cell genomes. Profiled with immunoSEQ multiplex PCR; TCRdb holds only in-frame clones, not every one. The repertoire includes about 2 million clones, around 95% of them detected once, and roughly 0.13% sits in the top ten. Sequenced material: naive CD4+ T cells sorted from blood. The subset denotes: CD45RA+ positively selected. V gene TRBV2 combines with J gene TRBJ2-2; D may be TRBD1 or TRBD2 (5 bases each). The origin of this receptor is a man between 18 and 35 years old in good health. CDR3 in amino acids: CASIRMGANTGELFF. In DNA form, the CDR3 reads TGTGCCAGCATTAGGATGGGGGCGAACACCGGGGAGCTGTTTTTT.